This T cell receptor beta chain was retrieved from a study of regulatory T cells in long-lasting Graves disease (dated by TCRdb to 2020 to 2022). A note on the overall study: In the newly diagnosed Graves' disease group, patients had been taking antithyroid drugs for less than 3 months. TCR sequencing covered around 13 persistent and 20 newly diagnosed Graves' disease patients, about 35 samples in total. The study was registered as a clinical trial and conducted in China. Persistent Graves' disease patients were compared with newly diagnosed Graves' disease patients by peripheral blood TCR sequencing and RNA sequencing.

Overall study outcomes, separate from this receptor: The authors noted that the small sample size was a limitation that may lower accuracy. TRBV28, TRBJ1-2 and TRBJ2-5 were preferentially used in persistent disease, while TRBV20-1 and TRBJ2-1 were favored in newly diagnosed disease. Persistent Graves' disease patients showed lower TCR Shannon entropy and fewer highly expanded clones than newly diagnosed patients, suggesting clonal expansion. Only the TCR beta chain was sequenced and analyzed. More public clonotypes were shared among persistent patients (roughly 2,900) than among newly diagnosed patients (just under 1,000). Peripheral blood alone was examined, since thyroid tissue, which constituted the primary lesion, could not be accessed.

From the germline V gene, CDR1 is KGHDR and CDR2 is SFDVKD. The CDR3 covers 20 residues, taking in both the cysteine and the phenylalanine. The kept DNA is CDR3 alone, 60 bases in frame from the first base. V trim: 5 bases; J trim: 0 bases; unmatched bases: 12. Receptor libraries were prepared by multiplex PCR. This sample was sequenced with an Illumina HiSeq 4000. CDR3 regions were amplified by Arm-PCR with iRepertoire HTBI primers to construct TCR beta libraries. Gel purification was performed on PCR products prior to sequencing. Turning to the authors' computational methods: Gene usage analysis of CDR3 amino acid clonotypes relied on the roughly 67 TRBV and 15 or so TRBJ segments identified across samples. COPE and FqMerger were used to merge the filtered high-quality paired reads into contigs. BLAST was used to align contigs to IMGT TRBV, TRBD and TRBJ reference genes, and CDR3 was defined according to IMGT. Clonotypes above 0.1% frequency were classified as highly expanded clones. Shannon entropy was used to measure repertoire diversity, and the Gini coefficient was used to measure V-J evenness. Clonotypes shared by more than one individual were considered public. TCRdb reworked the public reads: Q25 trimming with fastp, MiXCR clone assembly, productive beta chains retained. One record per CDR3 amino acid sequence lists the most common genes and DNA. The V and J calls shown here were made by TCRdb, not taken from the authors' results. Present in this sample are around 450,000 distinct CDR3 sequences, 15% of which were seen just once. 16% of the sample is in the top ten clones.

According to the study, the label for this sample's time point signals: newly diagnosed GD, antithyroid drugs for less than 3 months. For both TCR sequencing and RNA sequencing, RNA was extracted from PBMCs using TRIzol. The diagnosis of Graves' disease followed American Thyroid Association guidelines. The patients came from an endocrinology department in Xi'an, China. Each patient gave around 9.2 milliliters of peripheral blood, collected in an EDTA anticoagulant tube. Ficoll Paque Plus density gradient separation was used to isolate PBMCs, and no additional T cell sorting was done. RNA quality was checked with an Agilent 2100 Bioanalyzer and agarose gel, and concentration with a NanoDrop 2000. At least ten counts were recorded for this clonotype. The specificity of this receptor is unknown. Base qualities were left out, and no much larger clone turns up one base away. The same sample was also used in a study of T cells in Graves' hyperthyroidism and ophthalmopathy. As described in the second report: Stable Graves' hyperthyroidism was defined as no progression to ophthalmopathy during 18 months of follow-up. The hyperthyroidism patients were between 18 and 65 years old and newly diagnosed, with a disease duration of less than 2 months. Exclusion was applied to patients with uncontrolled infections, other autoimmune diseases, pregnancy or lactation. Diagnoses were established on the basis of clinical symptoms, serum thyroxine and TRAb, thyroid ultrasound, and orbital computed tomography. The TCR CDR3 was subjected to a first round of RT-PCR using the HTBI primer set and the Qiagen OneStep RT-PCR kit. Most expanded thyroid clonotypes (frequency above 0.001) were also detected in blood, a finding suggesting that blood repertoires may reflect thyroid immune responses. In cross-validation, a model built on a 13 V-J signature told ophthalmopathy apart from stable hyperthyroidism with roughly 87% sensitivity and approximately 81% specificity, and in testing the same model reached 80%/75%. During validation, the model predicted progression to ophthalmopathy a median of roughly six months ahead of onset, with 70.59% sensitivity and almost 75% specificity. To identify TCR V-J signatures that set the groups apart, the researchers used a discovery cohort of about a hundred patients, made up of under 50 with Graves' ophthalmopathy and 55 to 65 with stable Graves' hyperthyroidism. Prospective prediction of ophthalmopathy was tested in an independent validation cohort consisting of about 19 hyperthyroidism patients and 17 patients who later progressed to ophthalmopathy. For training and testing, the approximately 97 patients in the discovery cohort were randomly divided in a 7:3 ratio. In addition, the study compared T-cell repertoires in thyroid tissue and in blood from six Graves' hyperthyroidism patients. Following sampling, methimazole starting at 30 mg daily was given to hyperthyroidism patients, and high-dose intravenous methylprednisolone was given to ophthalmopathy patients. A second multiplex PCR round built the libraries, followed by size selection and purification. Paired-end sequencing of the libraries was performed with 100 bp reads on an Illumina HiSeq2000. SOAPnuke was used to process the raw data, throwing out any read that contained adapters or uncalled bases, had a mean Phred below 15, or lacked an exact constant-primer or identifier match. COPE v1.2.5 was used to merge high-quality paired reads, and clonotypes were defined as unique nucleotide sequences. MiTCR v1.1 was used to align the clonotypes against IMGT TRBV, TRBD and TRBJ reference segments. The analysis was restricted to V-J combinations with a frequency above 0.0001, which together covered about 99% of the repertoires. A TCS score was defined as the ratio of F50 (clonal expansion) to E x V (chaos), with BLOSUM62-based TCRdist applied between CDR3 peptides within each V-J. Welch's t-statistics and random forest reduced around 510 V-J features to 10 to 15, which were used in a naive Bayes classifier (R e1071). No statistical method was used to fix the sample size in advance, and group allocation was not hidden from the investigators. The paper describes TCR Vbeta CDR3 sequencing of roughly 130 peripheral blood samples, made up of 43 ophthalmopathy patients, approximately 76 hyperthyroidism patients and 17 progressor patients.

This receptor chain uses TRBV24-1 and TRBJ2-1, with 13 bases in between that match TRBD2. The clonotype comes from a woman aged 25 to 39 with Graves disease. Donor details come from another sample of the same person, matched by shared clones. The sample was peripheral blood mononuclear cells (PBMCs), taken at new diagnosis, from a patient treated with antithyroid drugs. CDR3 protein: CATSGGTSGTAESSYNEQFF. The DNA sequence is as follows: TGTGCCACCAGTGGGGGGACTAGCGGGACCGCGGAGAGCTCCTACAATGAGCAGTTCTTC.